A single sample is the source of the 30 T cell receptor beta chains below, sequenced in a study of shared clonotypes between healthy human individuals. The table came from immunoSEQ multiplex PCR; TCRdb's copy has only in-frame clones and leaves some out. The sample lists some 530,000 clones; 78% were seen once. Specimen: PBMCs. The receptor set was obtained from a middle-aged woman in good health. Some clones in this sample may be carry-over from other donors' samples.

A few counts support this clone. This chain uses TRBV7-2 with TRBJ2-7; TRBD1 matches at 10 bases. This CDR3 spans 16 amino acids. The germline V gene encodes CDR1 SGHTA and CDR2 FQGNSA. V was pared by 5 bases and J by 3 bases, with 10 bases of the junction left unmatched. The CDR3: CASSPRGGTGVYEQYF. CDR3 sequence (DNA): TGTGCCAGCAGCCCAAGGGGAGGGACAGGGGTCTACGAGCAGTACTTC. The full variable domain, rest sourced from reference TRBV7-2 and TRBJ2-7, is GAGVSQSPSNKVTEKGKDVELRCDPISGHTALYWYRQSLGQGLEFLIYFQGNSAPDKSGLPSDRFSAERTGGSVSTLTIQRTQQEDSAVYLCASSPRGGTGVYEQYFGPGTRLTVT.

This chain connects TRBV27 to TRBJ2-7, with TRBD2 matching over 10 bases. V shed 2 bases, J shed 8 bases, and the junction held 6 bases outside the gene matches. CDR3 length: 14 residues. Germline assignment: CDR1 MNHEY and CDR2 SMNVEV (reference sequence). CDR3 coding DNA: TGTGCCAGCAGTTTAAGAGCTAGCGGGAGTAAGCAGTACTTC. It is translated as CASSLRASGSKQYF.

This clone came up once. Other nucleotide sequences from this sample produce the same CDR3. This chain connects TRBV5-1 to TRBJ1-1, with TRBD1 as a possible D gene (6 bases). The CDR3 consists of 13 residues. Germline V gives CDR1 SGHRS, CDR2 YFSETQ. Trimming cost V 0 bases and J 5 bases, with 8 bases left between them. CDR3 bases: TGCGCCAGCAGCTTGGAGGGGGGGACTGAAGCTTTCTTT. Amino acids: CASSLEGGTEAFF. The full variable domain, rest sourced from reference TRBV5-1 and TRBJ1-1, is KAGVTQTPRYLIKTRGQQVTLSCSPISGHRSVSWYQQTPGQGLQFLFEYFSETQRNKGNFPGRFSGRQFSNSRSEMNVSTLELGDSALYLCASSLEGGTEAFFGQGTRLTVV.

The V call is TRBV6-1, the J call TRBJ1-4, with a tentative D call TRBD1 (5 bases). Germline CDR1 and CDR2: MNHNS and SASEGT. The CDR3 runs to 15 residues. V gave up 4 bases and J gave up 7 bases, with 16 bases separating them. The CDR3 DNA reads TGTGCCAGCAGTGTACGGGGCGATCCCATTGAAAAACTGTTTTTT. Translation gives CASSVRGDPIEKLFF.

The gene calls are TRBV4-1 and TRBJ2-1, with 8 nucleotides matching TRBD2. The CDR3 consists of 17 residues. V shed 1 base, J shed 3 bases, and the junction held 8 bases outside the gene matches. From germline, CDR1 is MGHRA and CDR2 YSYEKL. CDR3 residues: CASSQVWVAGIYNEQFF. For the CDR3, the DNA is TGCGCCAGCAGCCAAGTTTGGGTAGCGGGGATCTACAATGAGCAGTTCTTC.

On this clone: Distinct nucleotide sequences in the sample also encode this CDR3. The gene calls are TRBV7-9 and TRBJ2-7, with 9 bases fitting TRBD2. CDR1 is SEHNR and CDR2 is FQNEAQ in the germline V gene (reference sequence). The CDR3 has 14 amino acids. Trimming took 5 bases from V and 4 from J; bases not matched to a gene: 6. For the CDR3, the DNA is TGTGCCAGCAGCCGAGCGGGAGGTCCATACGAGCAGTACTTC. Its translation is CASSRAGGPYEQYF.

The rearrangement links TRBV6-1 to TRBJ1-4; 9 positions agree with TRBD1. Trimming took 3 bases from V and 7 from J; bases not matched to a gene: 6. Germline V gene lookup returns CDR1 MNHNS and CDR2 SASEGT. There are 15 residues in the CDR3. The CDR3 DNA is TGTGCCAGCAGTGATGTGGGACAGGGCGGTGAAAAACTGTTTTTT. Translation: CASSDVGQGGEKLFF.

V and J are TRBV7-3 and TRBJ1-1, with unresolved D. The V gene lost 5 bases and the J gene lost 1 base, with 8 bases spanning the gap. From germline, CDR1 is SGHTA and CDR2 FQGTGA. The CDR3 totals 13 residues. CDR3 DNA sequence: TGTGCCAGCAGCGTGGCTCGGAACACTGAAGCTTTCTTT. It specifies CASSVARNTEAFF.

This chain uses TRBV4-2 with TRBJ2-2; maybe TRBD2 (6 bases). The CDR3 is 19 amino acids. Between the trimmed V and J ends, which lost 4 bases and 1 base, there was a span of 22 bases. In germline, CDR1 is LGHNA, CDR2 YNFKEQ. CDR3 in amino acids: CASSPPPKTSRMNTGELFF. In DNA form, the CDR3 reads TGTGCCAGCAGCCCGCCCCCTAAGACTAGTCGGATGAACACCGGGGAGCTGTTTTTT.

This clone was detected a few times. This sample also contains other DNA sequences that code for the same CDR3. The V and J genes are TRBV7-2 and TRBJ2-1, with 7 bases that match TRBD1. This CDR3 comprises 14 residues. The ends lost 0 bases at V and 4 bases at J; junction bases unmatched: 0. Germline loops: CDR1 SGHTA, CDR2 FQGNSA. The DNA for the CDR3 is TGTGCCAGCAGCTTAGCGGGACAGTACAATGAGCAGTTCTTC. Amino acids: CASSLAGQYNEQFF.

The V gene is TRBV28, the J gene TRBJ1-5; 8 bases map to TRBD1. This CDR3 region has 14 residues. V was clipped by 11 bases and J by 3 bases; unmatched bases: 9. The germline CDR1 and CDR2 sequences are MDHEN and SYDVKM. The CDR3 DNA is TGTGCCCTGGGCGGACAGGGCCTCAATCAGCCCCAGCATTTT. Its translation is CALGGQGLNQPQHF.

This clone was detected once. The V gene is TRBV11-1, the J gene TRBJ2-5; D ambiguous. The length of the CDR3 is 11 residues. Germline V gene sequence: CDR1 SGHAT, CDR2 FQDESV (reference sequence). With 2 bases removed from V and 2 bases from J, the gap between germline ends came to 0 bases. CDR3 DNA: TGTGCCAGCAGCTTACAAGAGACCCAGTACTTC. It specifies CASSLQETQYF.

V gene TRBV29-1 combines with J gene TRBJ1-1, with a weak D call TRBD1 (6 bases). Trimming shortened V by 3 bases and J by 0 bases, and 14 bases separated the two germline ends. The CDR3 consists of 15 residues. Germline CDR1 reads SQVTM; CDR2 reads ANQGSEA. The CDR3 DNA reads TGCAGCGTTGATCTTCGGACAGCACTGAACACTGAAGCTTTCTTT. Protein product: CSVDLRTALNTEAFF.

The chain employs TRBV4-1 and TRBJ2-3; D not resolved. Trimming cost V 1 base and J 5 bases, with 4 bases left between them. Germline V gene data show CDR1 as MGHRA and CDR2 as YSYEKL. This CDR3 is 12 amino acids long. The CDR3 sequence: CASSQVGDTQYF. DNA of the CDR3: TGCGCCAGCAGCCAAGTGGGAGATACGCAGTATTTT.

V and J are TRBV2 and TRBJ2-3; D ambiguous. CDR3 length equals 12 residues. Germline values: CDR1 SNHLY, CDR2 FYNNEI. Trimming stripped 3 bases from V and 1 base from J, with 2 bases between. Written as DNA, the CDR3 is TGTGCCAGCAGTGAGCGCACAGATACGCAGTATTTT. This encodes CASSERTDTQYF.

This sequence joins TRBV19 and TRBJ1-5, with 9 nucleotides matching TRBD1. With 3 bases clipped from V and 5 bases from J, the junction kept 8 bases outside the gene matches. The CDR3 runs 16 residues. Germline loops: CDR1 LNHDA, CDR2 SQIVND (reference sequence). The CDR3 DNA is TGTGCCAGTAGTATGGCCCGCACAGGGGGCGATCAGCCCCAGCATTTT. This codes for CASSMARTGGDQPQHF.

V and J are TRBV28 and TRBJ1-6; perhaps TRBD1 as D (6 bases). V was pared by 2 bases and J by 10 bases, with 15 bases between. Germline V gives CDR1 MDHEN, CDR2 SYDVKM. CDR3 size: 15 residues. CDR3 nucleotide sequence: TGTGCCAGCAGTTTAGGGTTGGGGGGCCAGTCACCCCTCCACTTT. It codes for CASSLGLGGQSPLHF.

The rearrangement joins TRBV6-1 to TRBJ2-5, with TRBD1 matching 8 bases. The germline gives CDR1 MNHNS, CDR2 SASEGT. The CDR3 contains 14 residues. After removal of 4 bases from V and 7 bases from J, the junction contained 8 bases not matched to a gene. CDR3 sequence (DNA): TGTGCCAGCAGTGGGACAGGGTGGGAAGGGACCCAGTACTTC. This sequence encodes CASSGTGWEGTQYF.

J is TRBJ2-6 and V is TRBV4-3; no reliable D call. This CDR3 has 14 residues. From germline, CDR1 is LGHNA and CDR2 YSLEER. Trimming pared 4 bases from V and 4 bases from J, leaving 8 bases between. CDR3: CASSPTEGANVLTF. CDR3 DNA: TGCGCCAGCAGCCCAACGGAAGGGGCCAACGTCCTGACTTTC.

Remarks on this clone: The same CDR3 can be traced to other DNA sequences in this sample. The chain joins TRBV5-1 to TRBJ1-1; 9 bases agree with TRBD1. CDR1 SGHRS and CDR2 YFSETQ come from the germline V gene. This CDR3 has 14 residues. Trimming removed 4 bases from V and 4 bases from J; junction bases left unmatched: 5. The CDR3 region has the DNA TGCGCCAGCAGCCCTGGACAGGGGAGCACTGAAGCTTTCTTT. It encodes CASSPGQGSTEAFF.

This chain joins TRBV27 and TRBJ2-1; D gene ambiguous. The CDR3 extends over 14 amino acids. The V end lost 3 bases, the J end lost 5 bases, and 11 bases lay between the germline ends. Germline V lookup: CDR1 MNHEY, CDR2 SMNVEV (reference sequence). CDR3: CASSFGNRNNEQFF. CDR3 bases: TGTGCCAGCAGTTTTGGAAACCGAAACAATGAGCAGTTCTTC.

The genes are TRBV7-8 and TRBJ2-2; perhaps TRBD1 as D (6 bases). With 5 bases removed from V and 5 bases from J, the gap between germline ends came to 12 bases. CDR3 length: 14 residues. CDR1 and CDR2 (germline): SGHVS, FQNEAQ. DNA for the CDR3: TGTGCCAGCAGCACGACAGGACGGACCGGGGAGCTGTTTTTT. Translated: CASSTTGRTGELFF.

The chain couples TRBV9 to TRBJ1-3; no definite D call. Between the trimmed V and J ends, which lost 0 bases and 5 bases, there was a span of 9 bases. The CDR3 has 14 residues. Looked up from germline, CDR1 is SGDLS and CDR2 is YYNGEE. CDR3 sequence: CASSVVLRRNTIYF. The CDR3 nucleotides are TGTGCCAGCAGCGTAGTTCTTCGCAGAAACACCATATATTTT.

The V call is TRBV4-3, the J call TRBJ2-7; possibly TRBD1 for D (6 bases). Per the germline V gene, CDR1 is LGHNA and CDR2 is YSLEER. The CDR3 loop spans 15 amino acids. V was pared by 0 bases and J by 3 bases, with 12 bases between. The CDR3 region is CASSQEGGVGYEQYF. CDR3 nucleotide sequence: TGCGCCAGCAGCCAAGAAGGGGGTGTGGGCTACGAGCAGTACTTC.

This rearrangement joins TRBV6-5 to TRBJ2-1; no definite D call. CDR3 length: 14 residues. Germline assignment: CDR1 MNHEY and CDR2 SVGAGI. Deletions cut 6 bases from V and 2 bases from J, with 11 bases between. The CDR3 sequence is CASSTGLTYNEQFF. In DNA form, the CDR3 reads TGTGCCAGCAGCACCGGTCTAACCTACAATGAGCAGTTCTTC.

V usage is TRBV5-1 and J usage is TRBJ1-3; a weak D match, TRBD1 (5 bases). From germline, CDR1 is SGHRS and CDR2 YFSETQ. CDR3 size: 16 residues. The V gene lost 0 bases and the J gene lost 4 bases, with 14 bases spanning the gap. Written as DNA, the CDR3 is TGCGCCAGCAGCTTGGGAGGTAGGGGCTCCGGAAACACCATATATTTT. Translated: CASSLGGRGSGNTIYF. Full variable domain (missing parts from reference TRBV5-1 and TRBJ1-3): KAGVTQTPRYLIKTRGQQVTLSCSPISGHRSVSWYQQTPGQGLQFLFEYFSETQRNKGNFPGRFSGRQFSNSRSEMNVSTLELGDSALYLCASSLGGRGSGNTIYFGEGSWLTVV.

This clone was observed once. The chain links TRBV7-9 to TRBJ2-1, with D tentatively TRBD1 (5 bases). With 5 bases removed from V and 8 bases from J, the gap between germline ends came to 13 bases. Germline values: CDR1 SEHNR, CDR2 FQNEAQ (reference sequence). CDR3 length: 13 residues. The DNA of the CDR3 is TGTGCCAGCAGCACCCAGGGTTGGGATGAGCAGTTCTTC. Encoded protein: CASSTQGWDEQFF.

The V and J genes are TRBV29-1 and TRBJ2-5; 7 bases line up with TRBD1. The germline gives CDR1 SQVTM, CDR2 ANQGSEA. The CDR3 totals 14 residues. With 8 bases clipped from V and 4 bases from J, the junction kept 13 bases outside the gene matches. The CDR3: CSIGKGGAGETQYF. CDR3 sequence (DNA): TGCAGCATCGGCAAAGGGGGCGCGGGAGAGACCCAGTACTTC.

On this clone: Since a much larger clone is just one base distant, this may be a read error. The identical CDR3 is also encoded by other nucleotide sequences in the sample. The chain uses TRBV21-1 and TRBJ1-5. TRBV21-1 has pseudogene status. This CDR3 has 14 amino acids. DNA of the CDR3: TGTGCCAGCAGCAAAGGAGGGAGCAATCAGCCCCAACATTTT. This translates into CASSKGGSNQPQHF.

The chain has TRBV11-2 and TRBJ2-5; D not certain. The J call may be mistaken, given a closer DNA end match to TRBJ2-7. This CDR3 has 14 residues. The germline V gene encodes CDR1 SGHAT and CDR2 FQNNGV. Here the CDR3 DNA reads TGTGCCAGCAGCTTAGATAGGGCAGCCTACGAGCAGTACTTC. Translated: CASSLDRAAYEQYF.